These 17 T cell receptor beta chains were all obtained from the same sample, sequenced in a study of cytotoxic CD8 clonotypes in ibrutinib-treated CLL (TCRdb year 2021). Libraries were made using the immunoSEQ multiplex PCR assay. Drawn from immuneACCESS, this table holds only the in-frame rearrangements with V and J called that TCRdb kept. Clones are partly lost; checked studies trace under half to an unresolved V gene and leave the rest unexplained. This sample has 55,000 to 60,000 clones in its table, and roughly 50% of those were observed once. About 24% of the sample goes to the ten largest clones. According to the study, the label for this sample's time point signals: progressive disease on ibrutinib. The specimen was PBMCs, collected at disease progression, from a patient treated with ibrutinib. The receptor set was obtained from a human donor with chronic lymphocytic leukemia.

This clone was counted a few times. V is TRBV19 and J is TRBJ2-7; 10 nucleotides align to TRBD1. Germline lookup yields CDR1 LNHDA and CDR2 SQIVND (reference sequence). V dropped 5 bases and J dropped 7; count of bases not matched to a gene: 5. The CDR3 has 13 amino acids. Written as DNA, the CDR3 is TGTGCCAGTAGTGACAGGGGGCCGGGAGAGCAGTACTTC. Residues: CASSDRGPGEQYF.

The V call is TRBV2, the J call TRBJ1-2; the match to TRBD1 covers 9 bases. J gave up 7 bases and V 6 bases, and 3 bases lay outside the gene matches. The CDR3 sequence is 12 residues long. Germline loops: CDR1 SNHLY, CDR2 FYNNEI. This CDR3 is CASRRDRAGYTF. For the CDR3, the DNA is TGTGCCAGCAGACGGGACAGGGCTGGCTACACCTTC.

The CDR3 sequence: CASTGSFGTSDTQYF. As DNA, the CDR3 is TGTGCCAGCACCGGGAGTTTCGGAACTTCAGATACGCAGTATTTT. This chain joins TRBV25-1 and TRBJ2-3, with D possibly being TRBD2 (6 bases). Germline lookup yields CDR1 MGHDK and CDR2 SYGVNS. Trimming left V 7 bases short and J 4 bases short, with 18 bases between. The CDR3 is 15 residues long.

This clone has more than one count but fewer than ten. The chain employs TRBV5-1 and TRBJ1-1, with unresolved D. This CDR3 region has 11 residues. Germline V gene data show CDR1 as SGHRS and CDR2 as YFSETQ. V gave up 0 bases and J gave up 4 bases, with 1 base separating them. The CDR3: CASSLGTEAFF. The CDR3 coding sequence is TGCGCCAGCAGCTTGGGCACTGAAGCTTTCTTT.

The J gene is TRBJ2-7, the V gene TRBV5-1, with 11 nucleotides matching TRBD2. Losses at the gene ends were 1 base for V and 0 bases for J; bases not matched to a gene: 6. The CDR3 contains 17 residues. Germline V gene sequence: CDR1 SGHRS, CDR2 YFSETQ. CDR3 DNA sequence: TGCGCCAGCAGCTTGAATATAGCGGGAGGGGGCTCCTACGAGCAGTACTTC. Translating it yields CASSLNIAGGGSYEQYF.

This clone was recorded a few times. This rearrangement joins TRBV18 to TRBJ1-2; weak D call: TRBD1 (5 bases). This CDR3 region has 14 residues. The V and J ends lost 3 bases and 0 bases respectively, with 8 bases between them. Per the germline V gene, CDR1 is KGHSH and CDR2 is LQKENI. The chain's CDR3 is CASSPGGPNYGYTF. CDR3 in DNA: TGTGCCAGCTCACCGGGGGGACCTAACTATGGCTACACCTTC.

The rearrangement uses TRBV7-8 and TRBJ1-1; 7 positions match TRBD1. After removal of 5 bases from V and 3 bases from J, the junction contained 6 bases not matched to a gene. The germline V gene has CDR1 SGHVS and CDR2 FQNEAQ. The CDR3 loop spans 14 amino acids. CDR3 sequence (DNA): TGTGCCAGCAGCCGGGACAGCCTGGACACTGAAGCTTTCTTT. Translation gives CASSRDSLDTEAFF.

The CDR3 coding sequence is TGTGCCAGCGCATACATGTGGGGGGAGCGCTGGGAGACCCAGTACTTC. This translates into CASAYMWGERWETQYF. The gene calls are TRBV28 and TRBJ2-5; tentatively, D is TRBD2 (6 bases). Per the germline V gene, CDR1 is MDHEN and CDR2 is SYDVKM. The V and J ends lost 8 bases and 5 bases respectively, with 24 bases between them. This CDR3 has 16 amino acids.

The genes are TRBV15 and TRBJ2-7, with D maybe TRBD2 (5 bases). The CDR3 contains 15 residues. V lost 1 base, J lost 1 base, and 11 bases lay in between. Germline CDR1 LNHNV, CDR2 YYDKDF (reference sequence). The CDR3: CATSRGPSGSYEQYF. In DNA, the CDR3 is TGTGCCACCAGCAGAGGACCCTCGGGGTCCTACGAGCAGTACTTC.

This rearrangement joins TRBV6-5 to TRBJ1-2; the D is unclear. The CDR3 covers 13 residues. V was clipped by 6 bases and J by 2 bases, with 10 bases between them. CDR1 is MNHEY, CDR2 SVGAGI, per germline. CDR3 sequence (DNA): TGTGCCAGCAGGCTTGACGGGAACTATGGCTACACCTTC. Translated, it gives CASRLDGNYGYTF.

The chain links TRBV5-1 to TRBJ2-7; 9 positions agree with TRBD1. In germline, CDR1 is SGHRS, CDR2 YFSETQ. This CDR3 is built from 15 residues. The junction had 5 bases not matched to a gene; V was cut back by 4 bases and J by 0 bases. The CDR3 sequence: CASSEGQGLSYEQYF. CDR3 sequence (DNA): TGCGCCAGCAGCGAGGGACAGGGCCTCTCCTACGAGCAGTACTTC.

CDR3 in DNA: TGTGCCAGTAGTATAGGTCCGGCGAACACTGAAGCTTTCTTT. This encodes CASSIGPANTEAFF. The chain has TRBV19 and TRBJ1-1; D gene uncertain. The V and J ends lost 1 base and 1 base respectively, with 7 bases between them. The CDR3 runs to 14 residues. Germline lookup yields CDR1 LNHDA and CDR2 SQIVND (reference sequence).

The rearrangement joins TRBV5-1 to TRBJ2-1; 10 bases are shared with TRBD2. J was trimmed by 5 bases and V by 0 bases; bases with no gene match: 5. The CDR3 sequence is 16 residues long. Germline V gene lookup returns CDR1 SGHRS and CDR2 YFSETQ. The CDR3 region has the DNA TGCGCCAGCAGCTTGGTAATAGCGGGGGGTCACAATGAGCAGTTCTTC. Translated: CASSLVIAGGHNEQFF.

This rearrangement joins TRBV6-1 to TRBJ2-7; 11 bases map to TRBD2. The end of the DNA is better explained by TRBJ2-1, so the J call may be wrong. The germline gives CDR1 MNHNS, CDR2 SASEGT. The CDR3 has 15 residues. Here the CDR3 reads CATASGTSGNNEQFF. The CDR3 DNA reads as TGTGCCACCGCATCCGGGACTAGCGGAAACAATGAGCAGTTCTTC.

The CDR3 DNA sequence: TGTGCCAGTACCCGACAGGGGAATTCACCCCTCCACTTT. Translation gives CASTRQGNSPLHF. The rearrangement links TRBV2 to TRBJ1-6; TRBD1 agrees at 8 bases. V dropped 9 bases and J dropped 7; count of bases not matched to a gene: 5. Germline V lookup: CDR1 SNHLY, CDR2 FYNNEI. The CDR3 loop spans 13 amino acids.

This clone was counted between two and nine times. The genes are TRBV28 and TRBJ2-7; maybe TRBD2 (6 bases). This CDR3 spans 15 amino acids. V shed 6 bases and J shed 5 bases, with 20 bases lying between them. Looked up from germline, CDR1 is MDHEN and CDR2 is SYDVKM. The CDR3 DNA follows: TGTGCCAGCAGCGCCATTGCGGGGAAGGGCCACGAGCAGTACTTC. Protein: CASSAIAGKGHEQYF.

Written as DNA, the CDR3 is TGCGCCAGCAGCTTTACAGGGTTCACTGAAGCTTTCTTT. It specifies CASSFTGFTEAFF. The J gene is TRBJ1-1, the V gene TRBV5-1, with D tentatively TRBD1 (6 bases). Germline assignment: CDR1 SGHRS and CDR2 YFSETQ. This CDR3 contains 13 residues. V dropped 2 bases and J dropped 4 bases, with 9 bases sitting between them.